These 11 T cell receptor beta chains share one sample of origin, sequenced in a study of radiation and T cells in renal cell carcinoma. Specified treatment: 15 Gy SBRT to primary tumor, nephrectomy 4 weeks later. Profiled with immunoSEQ multiplex PCR; TCRdb holds only in-frame clones, not every one. Among 16,000 or so clones listed, roughly 50% were seen once. This specimen consisted of tumor tissue, obtained from a patient whose treatment included radiotherapy and nephrectomy. Receptors were obtained from a woman in her fifties or sixties with renal cell carcinoma.

This chain joins TRBV5-4 and TRBJ2-3; 9 positions agree with TRBD1. V dropped 0 bases and J dropped 5; count of bases not matched to a gene: 10. The CDR3 length is 17 residues. The germline V gene has CDR1 SGHNT and CDR2 YYREEE (reference sequence). The CDR3 DNA is TGTGCCAGCAGCTTGGCCTGGAGGACAGGGGTCCGAGATACGCAGTATTTT. Translated: CASSLAWRTGVRDTQYF. The full variable domain, rest sourced from reference TRBV5-4 and TRBJ2-3, is ETGVTQSPTHLIKTRGQQVTLRCSSQSGHNTVSWYQQALGQGPQFIFQYYREEENGRGNFPPRFSGLQFPNYSSELNVNALELDDSALYLCASSLAWRTGVRDTQYFGPGTRLTVL.

The chain uses TRBV2 and TRBJ2-1, with 12 bases that match TRBD2. Germline values: CDR1 SNHLY, CDR2 FYNNEI. This CDR3 has 16 residues. V was pared by 2 bases and J by 2 bases, with 1 base of the junction left unmatched. The CDR3 loop reads CASSERLAGAYNEQFF. CDR3 nucleotide sequence: TGTGCCAGCAGTGAACGACTAGCGGGGGCCTACAATGAGCAGTTCTTC.

J is TRBJ2-2 and V is TRBV2; D may be TRBD1 (7 bases). Trimming pared 7 bases from V and 7 bases from J, leaving 19 bases between. From germline, CDR1 is SNHLY and CDR2 FYNNEI. There are 15 residues in the CDR3. DNA for the CDR3: TGTGCCAGCATGGTGGGCCAGGGGGGTGTCGGGGAGCTGTTTTTT. It yields the protein CASMVGQGGVGELFF. The full variable domain, rest sourced from reference TRBV2 and TRBJ2-2, is EPEVTQTPSHQVTQMGQEVILRCVPISNHLYFYWYRQILGQKVEFLVSFYNNEISEKSEIFDDQFSVERPDGSNFTLKIRSTKLEDSAMYFCASMVGQGGVGELFFGEGSRLTVL.

This clone was detected many times. The J gene is TRBJ2-2, the V gene TRBV2; D could derive from TRBD1 or TRBD2 (5 bases each). CDR1 is SNHLY, CDR2 FYNNEI, per germline. Deletions cut 8 bases from V and 6 bases from J, with 13 bases between. The CDR3 consists of 13 residues. For the CDR3, the DNA is TGTGCCAGCGGACAATCGGGGCCCGGGGAGCTGTTTTTT. Translated: CASGQSGPGELFF.

This clone was seen once. The chain couples TRBV7-6 to TRBJ2-1, with TRBD2 matching over 9 bases. Germline V gives CDR1 SGHVS, CDR2 FNYEAQ. V was clipped by 6 bases and J by 5 bases; unmatched bases: 11. The CDR3 loop spans 16 amino acids. The CDR3 DNA reads as TGTGCCAGCAGGTCTAGCGGGGCCATGGGGAACAATGAGCAGTTCTTC. The encoded protein is CASRSSGAMGNNEQFF.

The chain is built from TRBV7-2 and TRBJ1-1, with 10 bases identical to TRBD1. The CDR3 is 14 residues long. Germline CDR1 reads SGHTA; CDR2 reads FQGNSA. The junction had 5 bases not matched to a gene; V was cut back by 7 bases and J by 3 bases. The chain's CDR3 is CASKGDRGHTEAFF. The CDR3 region has the DNA TGTGCCAGCAAAGGGGACAGGGGACACACTGAAGCTTTCTTT.

The V gene is TRBV29-1, the J gene TRBJ2-1, with 8 nucleotides matching TRBD1. The CDR3 is 15 amino acids. Germline assignment: CDR1 SQVTM and CDR2 ANQGSEA. V gave up 5 bases and J gave up 7 bases; unmatched junction bases: 13. The CDR3: CSVKVRDDRGNEQFF. For the CDR3, the DNA is TGCAGCGTTAAAGTAAGGGACGACAGGGGAAATGAGCAGTTCTTC.

The chain is built from TRBV5-1 and TRBJ2-7, with 7 nucleotides matching TRBD1. Germline CDR1 and CDR2: SGHRS and YFSETQ. The length of the CDR3 is 14 residues. Losses at the gene ends were 2 bases for V and 5 bases for J; bases not matched to a gene: 7. This CDR3 is CASSLGGLGDEQYF. The DNA of the CDR3 is TGCGCCAGCAGCTTAGGGGGCTTGGGGGACGAGCAGTACTTC.

The chain links TRBV6-1 to TRBJ1-2; D call uncertain. Trimming cost V 8 bases and J 4 bases, with 11 bases left between them. The CDR3 runs 12 residues. Germline CDR1 is MNHNS and CDR2 is SASEGT. The CDR3 spells CASARRPYGYTF. DNA of the CDR3: TGTGCCAGCGCCCGAAGGCCCTATGGCTACACCTTC.

This clone showed up many times. The chain recombines TRBV6-5 with TRBJ1-2; TRBD1 agrees at 9 bases. This CDR3 has 13 amino acids. From germline, CDR1 is MNHEY and CDR2 SVGAGI. V lost 5 bases, J lost 11 bases, and 9 bases stayed unmatched. In nucleotides, the CDR3 is TGTGCCAGCAGTAGGGACAGGGCCTTTGGGTACACCTTC. Its protein product is CASSRDRAFGYTF.

This clone was detected a few times. The gene calls are TRBV6-5 and TRBJ1-2; TRBD1 matches at 7 bases. J lost 2 bases, V lost 5 bases, and 2 bases had no gene match. The CDR3 runs 13 residues. The germline CDR1 and CDR2 sequences are MNHEY and SVGAGI. CDR3 DNA: TGTGCCAGCAGTACGACAGGGAACTATGGCTACACCTTC. It codes for CASSTTGNYGYTF.